The 24 T cell receptor beta chains listed next were all sequenced from one sample in a study of CD8 T cells in Susac syndrome. The RNA, about 0.45 to 1 ug, was put through reverse transcription using random hexamers. In TCRdb, the immunoSEQ multiplex PCR reads were re-called with MiXCR into one record per CDR3 protein. The sample contains hundreds of thousands of distinct CDR3 sequences, 70% to 90% of which appear only once. The material sequenced was CD8+ T cells from PBMCs. The receptors come from a human donor with multiple sclerosis.

The chain employs TRBV12-3 or TRBV12-4 and TRBJ2-7, with 12 bases aligning to TRBD2. Losses at the gene ends were 5 bases for V and 3 bases for J; bases not matched to a gene: 8. The CDR3 is made up of 16 amino acids. DNA of the CDR3: TGTGCCAGCAGTAACATCGGACTAGCGGGGATCTACGAGCAGTACTTC. Translated, it gives CASSNIGLAGIYEQYF.

The CDR3: CASSLGTSGTKEQYF. CDR3 nucleotides: TGTGCCAGCAGTTTGGGGACTAGCGGGACTAAAGAGCAGTACTTC. This chain joins TRBV27 and TRBJ2-7; 13 nucleotides agree with TRBD2. Germline V lookup: CDR1 MNHEY, CDR2 SMNVEV (reference sequence). CDR3 size: 15 residues. Trimming removed 3 bases from V and 7 bases from J; junction bases left unmatched: 6.

The gene calls are TRBV9 and TRBJ2-7, with D possibly being TRBD2 (6 bases). This CDR3 has 15 residues. V was trimmed by 0 bases and J by 4 bases, leaving 14 bases between them. Germline V gives CDR1 SGDLS, CDR2 YYNGEE. CDR3 in DNA: TGTGCCAGCAGCGTAGAGGGTAGCGCGGGGTACGAGCAGTACTTC. This translates into CASSVEGSAGYEQYF.

The V and J genes are TRBV4-3 and TRBJ1-3; 7 bases map to TRBD1. Trimming removed 0 bases from V and 2 bases from J; junction bases left unmatched: 4. The CDR3 length is 16 residues. Germline CDR1 is LGHNA and CDR2 is YSLEER. CDR3 DNA sequence: TGCGCCAGCAGCCAAGACAGGGGGTTGACTGGAAACACCATATATTTT. Protein sequence: CASSQDRGLTGNTIYF.

The chain couples TRBV29-1 to TRBJ2-7; D call uncertain. The V and J ends lost 3 bases and 6 bases respectively, with 9 bases between them. The CDR3 runs 11 residues. The V gene's germline CDR1 is SQVTM and CDR2 ANQGSEA. DNA of the CDR3: TGCAGCGTTGAGGGCCAAGGCGAGCAGTACTTC. Protein product: CSVEGQGEQYF.

The CDR3 DNA sequence: TGTGCCCCCGGGCCAAGGGGGGCCCCCTTCGGAGGGGCACATACAGATACGCAGTATTTT. It yields the protein CAPGPRGAPFGGAHTDTQYF. This chain uses TRBV30 with TRBJ2-3; D tentatively fits TRBD1 or TRBD2 (6 bases each). V was pared by 8 bases and J by 3 bases, with 36 bases between. The CDR3 sequence is 20 residues long. The germline V gene has CDR1 GTSNPN and CDR2 SVGIG (reference sequence). Filled out from reference TRBV30 and TRBJ2-3, the complete variable domain reads SQTIHQWPATLVQPVGSPLSLECTVEGTSNPNLYWYRQAAGRGLQLLFYSVGIGQISSEVPQNLSASRPQDRQFILSSKKLLLSDSGFYLCAPGPRGAPFGGAHTDTQYFGPGTRLTVL.

The chain employs TRBV29-1 and TRBJ2-1; the D gene could be TRBD1 or TRBD2 (7 bases each). The CDR3 consists of 14 residues. Per germline, CDR1 SQVTM and CDR2 ANQGSEA. The V end lost 3 bases, the J end lost 5 bases, and 14 bases lay between the germline ends. In DNA form, the CDR3 reads TGCAGCGTTGAGGGAGGGGGCTTTAACAATGAGCAGTTCTTC. Its protein is CSVEGGGFNNEQFF.

V usage is TRBV10-3 and J usage is TRBJ2-7; D remains unclear. The CDR3 runs to 12 residues. Trimming stripped 1 base from V and 3 bases from J, with 4 bases between. Germline CDR1 is ENHRY and CDR2 is SYGVKD. The CDR3 bases are TGTGCCATCAGTGAGTTGGACTACGAGCAGTACTTC. As protein: CAISELDYEQYF.

The chain recombines TRBV28 with TRBJ1-5, with D maybe TRBD1 (6 bases). CDR1 and CDR2 from the germline V gene are MDHEN and SYDVKM. The V end lost 6 bases, the J end lost 5 bases, and 11 bases lay between the germline ends. This CDR3 has 13 amino acids. The CDR3 protein is CASSQGHYQPQHF. The CDR3 DNA reads TGTGCCAGCAGCCAGGGACATTATCAGCCCCAGCATTTT.

This clonotype was observed a handful of times. The V and J genes are TRBV7-2 and TRBJ1-2, with 11 nucleotides matching TRBD1. The CDR3 length is 13 residues. CDR1 and CDR2 from the germline V gene are SGHTA and FQGNSA. V was pared by 8 bases and J by 7 bases, with 6 bases of the junction left unmatched. The CDR3 coding sequence is TGTGCCAGCCGGCCGGGACAGGGGGTTGGCTACACCTTC. Translation gives CASRPGQGVGYTF.

The chain recombines TRBV9 with TRBJ2-7; a weak D match, TRBD2 (5 bases). Trimming removed 0 bases from V and 7 bases from J, with 14 bases in between. Germline CDR1 and CDR2: SGDLS and YYNGEE. This CDR3 has 14 residues. CDR3 in DNA: TGTGCCAGCAGCGTAGAGGAGGCCCCGGGAGAGCAGTACTTC. This encodes CASSVEEAPGEQYF.

The rearrangement links TRBV28 to TRBJ2-3; the match to TRBD1 covers 7 bases. Germline V gives CDR1 MDHEN, CDR2 SYDVKM. This CDR3 has 17 amino acids. V lost 8 bases and J lost 2; bases outside the gene matches: 16. CDR3 in DNA: TGTGCCAGCCAACCGACACTCACGACAGGGCTCACAGATACGCAGTATTTT. Protein: CASQPTLTTGLTDTQYF.

The rearrangement uses TRBV13 and TRBJ2-3, with D possibly TRBD1 on 6 matching bases. This CDR3 contains 14 residues. Germline loops: CDR1 PRHDT, CDR2 FYEKMQ (reference sequence). V was pared by 4 bases and J by 6 bases, with 14 bases between. The CDR3 protein is CASSSWTELDTQYF. The DNA for the CDR3 is TGTGCCAGCAGCTCATGGACAGAGCTGGATACGCAGTATTTT. The full variable domain, completed using reference TRBV13 and TRBJ2-3, is AAGVIQSPRHLIKEKRETATLKCYPIPRHDTVYWYQQGPGQDPQFLISFYEKMQSDKGSIPDRFSAQQFSDYHSELNMSSLELGDSALYFCASSSWTELDTQYFGPGTRLTVL.

The CDR3 reads CSVDGGDITYEQYF. For the CDR3, the DNA is TGCAGCGTTGATGGCGGGGACATAACCTACGAGCAGTACTTC. The V call is TRBV29-1, the J call TRBJ2-7, with D perhaps given as TRBD1 or TRBD2 (6 bases each). CDR1 and CDR2 from the germline V gene are SQVTM and ANQGSEA. Trimming stripped 3 bases from V and 2 bases from J, with 14 bases between. The CDR3 consists of 14 residues.

This chain joins TRBV7-9 and TRBJ1-2, with 9 nucleotides matching TRBD1. The CDR3 sequence is 13 residues long. Per germline, CDR1 SEHNR and CDR2 FQNEAQ (reference sequence). V was pared by 5 bases and J by 8 bases, with 6 bases of the junction left unmatched. The CDR3 here is CASSDGQGYGYTF. CDR3 bases: TGTGCCAGCAGCGATGGACAGGGGTACGGCTACACCTTC.

This chain joins TRBV20-1 and TRBJ2-1; no reliable D call. From germline, CDR1 is DFQATT and CDR2 SNEGSKA (reference sequence). The V end was cut by 4 bases, the J end by 2 bases, with 12 bases between. The CDR3 covers 14 residues. The CDR3 protein is CSATRHPPYNEQFF. In DNA, the CDR3 is TGCAGTGCTACAAGACACCCCCCCTACAATGAGCAGTTCTTC.

V is TRBV9 and J is TRBJ2-1; D may be TRBD2 (6 bases). V was trimmed by 9 bases and J by 5 bases, leaving 18 bases between them. Germline loops: CDR1 SGDLS, CDR2 YYNGEE. The CDR3 contains 14 residues. The CDR3 sequence: CATSRGGGNNEQFF. The CDR3 bases are TGTGCCACCTCCCGTGGGGGAGGTAACAATGAGCAGTTCTTC.

This sequence joins TRBV5-6 and TRBJ2-7, with 7 bases matching TRBD1. Germline lookup yields CDR1 SGHDT and CDR2 YYEEEE. V lost 1 base and J lost 2; bases outside the gene matches: 9. The CDR3 sequence is 16 residues long. This chain's CDR3 is CASSLWFAGTAYEQYF. For the CDR3, the DNA is TGTGCCAGCAGCTTGTGGTTTGCCGGGACAGCCTACGAGCAGTACTTC.

The chain has TRBV28 and TRBJ2-7; tentative D call: TRBD2 (6 bases). Germline lookup yields CDR1 MDHEN and CDR2 SYDVKM. Deletions cut 5 bases from V and 6 bases from J, with 14 bases between. This CDR3 is built from 13 residues. The CDR3 reads CASSPTRRGEQYF. DNA for the CDR3: TGTGCCAGCAGTCCGACAAGGAGGGGCGAGCAGTACTTC.

This clonotype was recorded once. The chain employs TRBV28 and TRBJ1-5; D is perhaps TRBD1 (6 bases). Germline V gives CDR1 MDHEN, CDR2 SYDVKM. The V and J ends lost 3 bases and 0 bases respectively, with 12 bases between them. This CDR3 is 16 amino acids long. CDR3 sequence: CASSLWTADSNQPQHF. Here the CDR3 DNA reads TGTGCCAGCAGTTTGTGGACAGCGGATAGCAATCAGCCCCAGCATTTT.

The chain couples TRBV4-2 to TRBJ2-5; perhaps TRBD2 as D (6 bases). The V end lost 4 bases, the J end lost 2 bases, and 17 bases lay between the germline ends. The CDR3 is 16 residues long. The germline gives CDR1 LGHNA, CDR2 YNFKEQ. CDR3 amino acids: CASSPRFDSGQETQYF. The CDR3 DNA reads as TGTGCCAGCAGCCCCCGTTTTGATAGCGGACAAGAGACCCAGTACTTC.

V usage is TRBV20-1 and J usage is TRBJ2-5; 11 bases align to TRBD2. Germline trimming cut 6 bases from V and 4 bases from J; bases unmatched to any gene: 7. In germline, CDR1 is DFQATT, CDR2 SNEGSKA (reference sequence). The CDR3 sequence is 14 residues long. The CDR3 DNA reads as TGCAGTGCAGTAGCGGGGGGGACCCGAGAGACCCAGTACTTC. Its protein product is CSAVAGGTRETQYF.

V usage is TRBV19 and J usage is TRBJ2-2; tentative D call: TRBD1 (6 bases). The CDR3 is 16 residues long. CDR1 is LNHDA and CDR2 is SQIVND in the germline V gene (reference sequence). V was clipped by 3 bases and J by 4 bases, with 15 bases between them. The CDR3 loop is CASSMSGGRGTGELFF. As DNA, the CDR3 is TGTGCCAGTAGTATGTCTGGGGGCCGGGGCACCGGGGAGCTGTTTTTT.

The chain recombines TRBV6-2 or TRBV6-3 with TRBJ2-4; D is undetermined. Germline loops: CDR1 MNHEY, CDR2 SVGEGT. This CDR3 region has 15 residues. V gave up 4 bases and J gave up 8 bases, with 18 bases separating them. For the CDR3, the DNA is TGTGCCAGCAGTTTACGGCACGCAGGCGCGGACATTCAGTACTTC. Translation gives CASSLRHAGADIQYF.